Listed here are 14 T cell receptor beta chains from one sample, sequenced in a study of cytotoxic CD8 clonotypes in ibrutinib-treated CLL. Repertoires were generated with immunoSEQ multiplex PCR, while TCRdb's copy carries only in-frame clones and drops some. Here the sample spans about 140,000 clones, 80% being singletons. Source: PBMCs, taken after 36 months of ibrutinib treatment. The receptor set was obtained from a human donor with chronic lymphocytic leukemia.

The V and J genes are TRBV28 and TRBJ1-5; D call uncertain. Trimming removed 8 bases from V and 2 bases from J, with 7 bases in between. CDR3 size: 12 residues. Germline V CDR1 and CDR2: MDHEN, SYDVKM. The CDR3 coding sequence is TGTGCCAGCGACTATGGCAATCAGCCCCAGCATTTT. The encoded protein is CASDYGNQPQHF.

The chain has TRBV5-1 and TRBJ1-1, with 7 bases lining up with TRBD1. The junction had 10 bases not matched to a gene; V was cut back by 4 bases and J by 4 bases. The germline V gene has CDR1 SGHRS and CDR2 YFSETQ. This CDR3 is built from 15 residues. The CDR3 DNA reads as TGCGCCAGCAGCAAAGGACAGGTAAAAGGCACTGAAGCTTTCTTT. This gives the protein CASSKGQVKGTEAFF.

The chain couples TRBV4-1 to TRBJ2-4; the D is unclear. The CDR3 covers 17 residues. Germline V CDR1 and CDR2: MGHRA, YSYEKL. The germline V and J ends were trimmed by 0 bases and 5 bases, with 17 bases remaining between them. The DNA for the CDR3 is TGCGCCAGCAGCCAAGATCATCCGCTGAGCTTCGAAAACATTCAGTACTTC. This gives the protein CASSQDHPLSFENIQYF.

In DNA form, the CDR3 reads TGTGCCTGGAGTGTAGAGGGTCGGGCTGAAGCTTTCTTT. Residues: CAWSVEGRAEAFF. This rearrangement joins TRBV30 to TRBJ1-1; D gene ambiguous. The germline CDR1 and CDR2 sequences are GTSNPN and SVGIG (reference sequence). Trimming took 0 bases from V and 6 from J, leaving 11 bases between them. The CDR3 consists of 13 residues.

The chain combines TRBV7-9 with TRBJ2-7; 13 bases are shared with TRBD2. This CDR3 has 19 residues. Losses at the gene ends were 5 bases for V and 0 bases for J; bases not matched to a gene: 13. CDR1 is SEHNR, CDR2 FQNEAQ, per germline (reference sequence). The CDR3 loop is CASSPGLGLAGPSSYEQYF. CDR3 nucleotides: TGTGCCAGCAGCCCCGGTTTGGGACTAGCGGGGCCGAGCTCCTACGAGCAGTACTTC.

The chain carries TRBV5-1 and TRBJ1-1; the match to TRBD1 covers 8 bases. Germline V gene data show CDR1 as SGHRS and CDR2 as YFSETQ. The CDR3 runs to 14 residues. Unmatched junction bases numbered 3, after V lost 3 bases and J lost 2 bases. CDR3 nucleotide sequence: TGCGCCAGCAGCTCGGGACAGGCCAACACTGAAGCTTTCTTT. The encoded protein is CASSSGQANTEAFF.

This chain joins TRBV7-8 and TRBJ1-5, with 7 bases identical to TRBD1. The length of the CDR3 is 17 residues. Trimming took 4 bases from V and 7 from J; bases not matched to a gene: 16. The germline gives CDR1 SGHVS, CDR2 FQNEAQ. The CDR3 loop reads CASSYGTGTGVNQPQHF. CDR3 coding DNA: TGTGCCAGCAGCTACGGGACCGGAACAGGGGTGAACCAGCCCCAGCATTTT.

The chain links TRBV5-1 to TRBJ1-3, with D tentatively TRBD1 (5 bases). The V gene lost 0 bases and the J gene lost 8 bases, with 12 bases spanning the gap. CDR1 and CDR2 (germline): SGHRS, YFSETQ. The CDR3 runs 14 residues. The CDR3 coding sequence is TGCGCCAGCAGCTTGGCAGGGTTTGAGGACACCATATATTTT. Translated: CASSLAGFEDTIYF.

This clone was found once. V usage is TRBV30 and J usage is TRBJ1-5; D is undetermined. Germline CDR1 and CDR2: GTSNPN and SVGIG (reference sequence). This CDR3 has 13 amino acids. V shed 0 bases and J shed 7 bases, with 10 bases lying between them. For the CDR3, the DNA is TGTGCCTGGAGTGTATCTCTGGGCCAGCCCCAGCATTTT. As protein: CAWSVSLGQPQHF. Full variable domain (remainder filled in from reference TRBV30 and TRBJ1-5): SQTIHQWPATLVQPVGSPLSLECTVEGTSNPNLYWYRQAAGRGLQLLFYSVGIGQISSEVPQNLSASRPQDRQFILSSKKLLLSDSGFYLCAWSVSLGQPQHFGDGTRLSIL.

This sequence joins TRBV5-8 and TRBJ1-2, with D uncertain. CDR3 length: 13 amino acids. V lost 0 bases, J lost 12 bases, and 15 bases lay in between. Germline lookup yields CDR1 SGHTS and CDR2 YDEGEE. As DNA, the CDR3 is TGTGCCAGCAGCTTGGGCGGACTTCAAAGGCACACCTTC. Residues: CASSLGGLQRHTF. Filled out from reference TRBV5-8 and TRBJ1-2, the complete variable domain reads EAGVTQSPTHLIKTRGQQATLRCSPISGHTSVYWYQQALGLGLQFLLWYDEGEERNRGNFPPRFSGRQFPNYSSELNVNALELEDSALYLCASSLGGLQRHTFGSGTRLTVV.

This clone came up a few times. The junction departs from germline at one end; a sequencing error may be responsible. V and J are TRBV7-9 and TRBJ1-2, with TRBD1 matching over 7 bases. This CDR3 has 15 residues. Germline CDR1 is SEHNR and CDR2 is FQNEAQ (reference sequence). The DNA of the CDR3 is TGTGCCAGCAGCCTAGCGGACAGGAACTCGTACGGCTACACCTTC. This gives the protein CASSLADRNSYGYTF.

This clone was observed a handful of times. The chain links TRBV5-1 to TRBJ2-7; no clear D gene. From germline, CDR1 is SGHRS and CDR2 YFSETQ. CDR3 size: 12 residues. Trimming shortened V by 5 bases and J by 5 bases, and 11 bases separated the two germline ends. CDR3 in amino acids: CASSSVVHEQYF. The CDR3 nucleotides read TGCGCCAGCAGTTCGGTTGTGCACGAGCAGTACTTC.

The V and J genes are TRBV7-7 and TRBJ2-5; 8 nucleotides agree with TRBD2. Germline-derived CDR1 and CDR2 are SSHAT and FNYEAQ (reference sequence). The CDR3 is 14 residues long. Trimming at V came to 5 bases and at J to 4 bases, leaving 6 bases not matched to a gene. DNA for the CDR3: TGTGCCAGCAGCCGTAGCGGGGTAGGAGAGACCCAGTACTTC. This codes for CASSRSGVGETQYF.

This clone was seen a few times. The chain recombines TRBV7-9 with TRBJ1-2; no clear D. CDR1 is SEHNR and CDR2 is FQNEAQ in the germline V gene (reference sequence). V lost 5 bases and J lost 4, with 17 bases in between. The CDR3 is made up of 15 amino acids. For the CDR3, the DNA is TGTGCCAGCAGCCCTGTACGGGGAGGAGGCTATGGCTACACCTTC. It encodes CASSPVRGGGYGYTF.